This T cell receptor beta chain was retrieved from a study of OX40 agonist ivuxolimab in advanced cancers. Study as a whole: Patient treatment consisted of intravenous ivuxolimab administration every 2 weeks at 0.01 to 10 mg/kg. Subjects had a mean age of roughly 60 years, with a range of roughly 23 to 79; almost 85% were male.

This CDR3 is built from 18 residues. The V end lost 4 bases, the J end lost 0 bases, and 20 bases lay between the germline ends. CDR1 is SGHRS and CDR2 is YFSETQ in the germline V gene. The method was immunoSEQ multiplex PCR; TCRdb's version includes in-frame clones alone and lacks a portion of them. The sample lists 70,000 or so clones, 75% to 85% occurring once. This TCR came from an adult with an advanced solid tumor such as melanoma, head and neck, liver or kidney cancer. V is TRBV5-1 and J is TRBJ1-3; tentatively, D is TRBD1 (6 bases). Sequenced here: CD4+ or CD8+ T cells sorted from blood, sampled in a trial of the OX40 agonist ivuxolimab. The chain's CDR3 is CASSASPTGQGSGNTIYF. The CDR3 DNA reads TGCGCCAGCAGCGCCTCACCCACAGGGCAGGGCTCTGGAAACACCATATATTTT.